Below, one T cell receptor beta chain is given with its context. Its target is not known. This entry belongs to a study of T cell repertoires in cytomegalovirus infection. One entry per CDR3 protein results from TCRdb running MiXCR on the reads. This table holds almost 500,000 distinct CDR3 sequences, around 11% found once. The CDR3 extends over 17 amino acids. Germline V CDR1 and CDR2: SEHNR, FQNEAQ (reference sequence). With V trimmed by 5 bases and J by 6 bases, 12 bases remained unmatched. Findings of the study overall: Cumulated frequencies of public TCR beta families served to identify carriers of CMV plus the relevant HLA. What dominated the ex vivo response were HLA-C-restricted CMV-specific TCR beta clonotypes.

Input material: PBMCs. The chain has TRBV7-9 and TRBJ2-2, with TRBD2 matching 10 bases. This TCR was sampled from a human donor in good health (CMV status not recorded). Some clones in this sample may be carry-over from other donors' samples. The DNA of the CDR3 is TGTGCCAGCAGCCACCCCCAGCGGGGGGGCTATGCCGGGGAGCTGTTTTTT. It translates to CASSHPQRGGYAGELFF.